The T cell receptor beta chain described here comes from a study of shared T cell receptors in the human thymus. Some clones are missing from TCRdb's copy, which holds only in-frame ones; the method was immunoSEQ multiplex PCR. The table has about 660,000 clones, over 75% seen once. The same data also contributed to another study, on human thymus T cells. That report adds: The donors were infants in Finland with congenital heart defects, otherwise immunologically healthy. Resected material from corrective heart surgery provided the thymus tissue analysed. Within thymic and blood repertoires, V and J gene usage appeared to be biased. The related literature has documented a marked overlap of thymic repertoires among unrelated individuals.

The sequencing input was thymocytes. The receptor's source is a boy younger than two with a congenital heart defect.

CDR3 sequence: CAWSAAGLAEETQYF. CDR3 bases: TGTGCCTGGAGTGCCGCGGGACTAGCGGAGGAGACCCAGTACTTC. The chain has TRBV30 and TRBJ2-5; TRBD2 agrees at 11 bases. V lost 1 base and J lost 5; bases outside the gene matches: 6. The CDR3 has 15 amino acids. Germline V gene sequence: CDR1 GTSNPN, CDR2 SVGIG (reference sequence).